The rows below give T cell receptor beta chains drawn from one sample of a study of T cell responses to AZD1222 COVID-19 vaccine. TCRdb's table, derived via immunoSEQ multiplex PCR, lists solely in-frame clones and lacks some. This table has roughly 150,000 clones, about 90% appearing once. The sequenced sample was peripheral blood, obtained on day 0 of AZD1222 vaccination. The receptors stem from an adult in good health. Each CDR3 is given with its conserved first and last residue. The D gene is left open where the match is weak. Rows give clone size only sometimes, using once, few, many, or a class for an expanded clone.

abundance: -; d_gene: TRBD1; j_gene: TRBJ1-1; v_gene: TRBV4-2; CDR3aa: CASSQEKGQGAGEAFF; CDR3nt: TGTGCCAGCAGCCAAGAGAAGGGACAGGGGGCGGGTGAAGCTTTCTTT
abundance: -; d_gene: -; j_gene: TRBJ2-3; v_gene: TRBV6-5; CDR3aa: CASSYSGGERVTQYF; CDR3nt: TGTGCCAGCAGTTACTCGGGCGGGGAGAGGGTAACGCAGTATTTT
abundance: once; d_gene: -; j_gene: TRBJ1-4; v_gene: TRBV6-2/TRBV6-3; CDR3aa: CASSYLAGWGGGEKLFF; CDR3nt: TGTGCCAGCAGTTACCTGGCTGGTTGGGGTGGAGGAGAAAAACTGTTTTTT
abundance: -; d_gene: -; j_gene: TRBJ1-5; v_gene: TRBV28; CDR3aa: CASTGSRRINQPQHF; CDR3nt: TGTGCCAGCACTGGGTCTCGCAGGATCAATCAGCCCCAGCATTTT
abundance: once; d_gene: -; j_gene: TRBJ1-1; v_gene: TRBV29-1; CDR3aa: CSVVGRHTEAFF; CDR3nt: TGCAGCGTTGTAGGGCGGCACACTGAAGCTTTCTTT
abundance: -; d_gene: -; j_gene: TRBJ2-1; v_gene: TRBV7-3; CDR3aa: CASSLTFRLPGSDEQFF; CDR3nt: TGTGCCAGCAGCTTAACGTTCCGTCTGCCCGGGAGCGATGAGCAGTTCTTC
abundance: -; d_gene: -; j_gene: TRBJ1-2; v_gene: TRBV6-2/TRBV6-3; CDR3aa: CASSSDRNYGYTF; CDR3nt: TGTGCCAGCAGCTCTGACAGGAACTATGGCTACACCTTC
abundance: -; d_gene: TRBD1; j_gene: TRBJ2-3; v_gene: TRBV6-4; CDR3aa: CASSDSFQGVTDTQYF; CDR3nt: TGTGCCAGCAGTGACTCGTTTCAGGGGGTTACAGATACGCAGTATTTT
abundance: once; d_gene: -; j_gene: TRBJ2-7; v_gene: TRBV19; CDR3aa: CASSSRTEQYF; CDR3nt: TGTGCCAGTAGTTCCCGGACTGAGCAGTACTTC
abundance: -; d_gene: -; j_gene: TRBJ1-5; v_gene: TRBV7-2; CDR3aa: CASSLYPSTRINQPQHF; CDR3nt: TGTGCCAGCAGCTTATATCCCTCGACTCGTATTAATCAGCCCCAGCATTTT
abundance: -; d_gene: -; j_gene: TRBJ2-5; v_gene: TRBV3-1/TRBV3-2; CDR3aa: CASSQGAVLTAGQETQYF; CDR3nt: TGTGCCAGCAGCCAAGGGGCAGTGTTGACTGCGGGACAAGAGACCCAGTACTTC
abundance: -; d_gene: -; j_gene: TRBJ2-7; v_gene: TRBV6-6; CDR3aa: CASSPGTSREQYF; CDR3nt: TGTGCCAGCTCTCCGGGGACCTCGCGAGAGCAGTACTTC
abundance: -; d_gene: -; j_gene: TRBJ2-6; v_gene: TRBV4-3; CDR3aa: CASSQDLPNLRFSGANVLTF; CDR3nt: TGCGCCAGCAGCCAAGATCTCCCAAACCTACGCTTCTCTGGGGCCAACGTCCTGACTTTC
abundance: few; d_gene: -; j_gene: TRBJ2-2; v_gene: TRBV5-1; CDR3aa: CASSLEGRTNTGELFF; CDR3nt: TGCGCCAGCAGCTTGGAAGGGAGGACGAACACCGGGGAGCTGTTTTTT
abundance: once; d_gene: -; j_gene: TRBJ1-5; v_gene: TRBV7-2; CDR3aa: CASSLADQPQHF; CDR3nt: TGTGCCAGCAGCTTAGCTGATCAGCCCCAGCATTTT
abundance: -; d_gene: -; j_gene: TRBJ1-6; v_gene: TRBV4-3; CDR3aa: CASSQDMGADSPLHF; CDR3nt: TGCGCCAGCAGCCAAGATATGGGGGCTGATTCACCCCTCCACTTT
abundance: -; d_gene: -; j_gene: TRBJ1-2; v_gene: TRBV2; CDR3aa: CASSEGPDYGYTF; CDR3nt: TGTGCCAGCAGTGAGGGGCCGGACTATGGCTACACCTTC
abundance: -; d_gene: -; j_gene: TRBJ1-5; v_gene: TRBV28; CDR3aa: CASTISKRLNQPQHF; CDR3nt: TGTGCCAGCACCATATCTAAGAGGCTCAATCAGCCCCAGCATTTT
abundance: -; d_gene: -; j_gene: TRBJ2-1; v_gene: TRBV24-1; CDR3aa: CATSDPEGHSYNEQFF; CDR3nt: TGTGCCACCAGTGATCCGGAGGGCCACTCCTACAATGAGCAGTTCTTC
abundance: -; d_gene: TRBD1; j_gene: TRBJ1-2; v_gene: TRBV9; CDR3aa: CASRNNPGGFQGGYTF; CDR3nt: TGTGCCAGCAGGAATAACCCAGGGGGCTTTCAAGGGGGCTACACCTTC
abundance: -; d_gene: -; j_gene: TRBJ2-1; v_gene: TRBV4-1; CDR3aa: CASSQTDITYNEQFF; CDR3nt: TGCGCCAGCAGCCAAACAGATATAACCTACAATGAGCAGTTCTTC
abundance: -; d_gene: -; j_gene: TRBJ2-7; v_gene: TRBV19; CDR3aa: CASSISGAPYEQYF; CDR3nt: TGTGCCAGTAGTATCTCTGGAGCCCCCTACGAGCAGTACTTC
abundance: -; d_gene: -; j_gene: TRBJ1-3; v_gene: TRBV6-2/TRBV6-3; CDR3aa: CASSPVLIGNTIYF; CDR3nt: TGTGCCAGCAGCCCCGTATTAATCGGAAACACCATATATTTT
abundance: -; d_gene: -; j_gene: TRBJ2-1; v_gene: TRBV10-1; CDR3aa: CASSESKGKIDEQFF; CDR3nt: TGCGCCAGCAGTGAGTCGAAAGGGAAAATAGATGAGCAGTTCTTC
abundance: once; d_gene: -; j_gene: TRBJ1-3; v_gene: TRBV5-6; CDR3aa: CASSLGHHEGGNTIYF; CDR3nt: TGTGCCAGCAGCTTAGGCCACCATGAGGGGGGAAACACCATATATTTT
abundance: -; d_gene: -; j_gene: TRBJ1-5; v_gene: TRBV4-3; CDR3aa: CASSQEGGRNQPQHF; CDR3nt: TGCGCCAGCAGCCAAGAGGGGGGCCGAAATCAGCCCCAGCATTTT
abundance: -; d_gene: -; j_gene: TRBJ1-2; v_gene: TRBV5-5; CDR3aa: CASSLGPNYGYTF; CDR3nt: TGTGCCAGCAGCTTGGGCCCGAACTATGGCTACACCTTC
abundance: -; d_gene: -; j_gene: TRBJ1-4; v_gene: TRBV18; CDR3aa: CASSEGRTATNEKLFF; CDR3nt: TGTGCCAGCTCAGAGGGGAGGACTGCAACTAATGAAAAACTGTTTTTT
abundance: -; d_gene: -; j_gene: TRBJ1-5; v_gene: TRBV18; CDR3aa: CASSPGTASNQPQHF; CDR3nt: TGTGCCAGCTCACCCGGCACAGCTAGCAATCAGCCCCAGCATTTT
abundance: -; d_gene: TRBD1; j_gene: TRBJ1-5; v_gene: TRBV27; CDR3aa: CASSQDRGDYQPQHF; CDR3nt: TGTGCCAGCAGTCAGGACAGGGGCGATTATCAGCCCCAGCATTTT
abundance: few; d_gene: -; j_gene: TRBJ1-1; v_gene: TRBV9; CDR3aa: CASSASGEGEAFF; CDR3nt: TGTGCCAGCAGCGCCTCAGGGGAGGGTGAAGCTTTCTTT
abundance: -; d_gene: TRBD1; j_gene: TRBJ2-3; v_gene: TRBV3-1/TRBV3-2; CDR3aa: CASSQSGGITDTQYF; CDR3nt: TGTGCCAGCAGCCAATCAGGGGGTATCACAGATACGCAGTATTTT
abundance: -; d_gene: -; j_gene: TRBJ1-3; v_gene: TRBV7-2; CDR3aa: CASSLAASGNTIYF; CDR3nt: TGTGCCAGCAGCTTAGCTGCCTCTGGAAACACCATATATTTT
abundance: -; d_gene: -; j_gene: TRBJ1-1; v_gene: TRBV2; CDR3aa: CASSGAEAGAFF; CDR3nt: TGTGCCAGCAGCGGGGCCGAGGCCGGGGCTTTCTTT
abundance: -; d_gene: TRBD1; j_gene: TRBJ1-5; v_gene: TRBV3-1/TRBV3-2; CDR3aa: CASSQGRQGNQPQHF; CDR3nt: TGTGCCAGCAGCCAAGGGCGACAGGGAAATCAGCCCCAGCATTTT
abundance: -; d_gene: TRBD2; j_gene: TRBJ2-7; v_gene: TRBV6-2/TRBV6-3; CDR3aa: CASSYGLAGNYEQYF; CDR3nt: TGTGCCAGCAGTTACGGACTAGCGGGTAACTACGAGCAGTACTTC
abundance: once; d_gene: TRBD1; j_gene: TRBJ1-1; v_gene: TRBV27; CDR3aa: CASSPPWRTGVDTEAFF; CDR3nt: TGTGCCAGCAGCCCCCCCTGGAGGACAGGGGTGGACACTGAAGCTTTCTTT
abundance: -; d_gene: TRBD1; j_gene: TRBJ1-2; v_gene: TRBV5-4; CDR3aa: CASTQTTGVDGYTF; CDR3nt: TGTGCCAGCACCCAGACCACAGGGGTAGATGGCTACACCTTC
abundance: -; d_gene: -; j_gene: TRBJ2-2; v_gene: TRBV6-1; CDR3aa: CAISRGTGELFF; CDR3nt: TGTGCCATATCAAGGGGCACCGGGGAGCTGTTTTTT
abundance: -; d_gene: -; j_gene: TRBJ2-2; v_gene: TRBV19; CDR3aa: CASISREGTGELFF; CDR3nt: TGTGCCAGTATCAGCAGGGAAGGCACCGGGGAGCTGTTTTTT
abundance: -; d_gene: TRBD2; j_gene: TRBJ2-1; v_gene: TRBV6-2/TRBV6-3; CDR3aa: CASSYGASGRLYNEQFF; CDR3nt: TGTGCCAGCAGTTACGGGGCTAGCGGGAGATTGTACAATGAGCAGTTCTTC
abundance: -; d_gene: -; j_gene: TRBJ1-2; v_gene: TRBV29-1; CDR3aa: CSVPDRLDYGYTF; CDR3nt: TGCAGCGTTCCAGACAGACTTGACTATGGCTACACCTTC
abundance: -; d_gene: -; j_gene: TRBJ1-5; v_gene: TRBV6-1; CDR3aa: CASRAGGNNQPQHF; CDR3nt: TGTGCCAGCAGGGCCGGGGGAAACAATCAGCCCCAGCATTTT
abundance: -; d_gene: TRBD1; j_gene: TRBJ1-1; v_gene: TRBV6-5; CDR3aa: CASIPGQGDTEAFF; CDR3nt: TGTGCCAGCATACCGGGACAGGGGGACACTGAAGCTTTCTTT